The clone carrying this T cell receptor beta chain is a singleton in its sample. Its specificity is not known. These data originate in a study of T cell responses to AZD1222 COVID-19 vaccine. Study outcomes and limitations: Across spike, vaccine-associated CD4 TCRs were found, dominant at 160-218 and 743-854. Spike-specific TCR breadth rose after two AZD1222 doses, and depth rose as well. Among the donors, most were white British and more were female, and clonal diversity was possibly underestimated. Reportedly, nearly half of unique spike TCRs recognized epitopes outside B.1.351/B.1.1.7 mutations.

Assay: immunoSEQ multiplex PCR; the TCRdb copy retains only in-frame clones and omits some. The sample consists of more than 250,000 clones, about 92% of them appearing once. V was pared by 6 bases and J by 10 bases, with 9 bases between. Germline CDR1 is KGHSH and CDR2 is LQKENI. CDR3 length: 11 residues. The sequence was obtained from an adult in good health. The rearrangement uses TRBV18 and TRBJ2-2; no definite D call. The starting material was peripheral blood, obtained on day 0 of AZD1222 vaccination. The CDR3, as DNA: TGTGCCAGCTCGTACTCTAAGGAGCTGTTTTTT. Amino acids: CASSYSKELFF.